Below are 16 T cell receptor beta chains sequenced from a single sample in a study of radiotherapy plus CTLA-4 blockade in lung cancer. Profiling relied on immunoSEQ multiplex PCR, and the TCRdb table lists in-frame clones only, not all of them. The top ten hold about 3% of the sample, which has about 59,000 clones, 60% to 80% seen once. The specimen was peripheral blood, collected from a patient treated with radiotherapy plus ipilimumab. Every receptor here comes from a human donor with non-small cell lung cancer who had a complete response to radiotherapy plus ipilimumab.

This sequence joins TRBV28 and TRBJ1-1; D ambiguous. Germline V gives CDR1 MDHEN, CDR2 SYDVKM. V was clipped by 6 bases and J by 6 bases, with 14 bases between them. CDR3 length: 13 amino acids. CDR3 loop: CASRTTSLSEAFF. The CDR3 DNA is TGTGCCAGCAGGACGACATCTCTCTCTGAAGCTTTCTTT.

The chain links TRBV6-5 to TRBJ2-1, with 12 positions matching TRBD1. Germline CDR1 MNHEY, CDR2 SVGAGI. Trimming took 0 bases from V and 9 from J; bases not matched to a gene: 3. The CDR3 has 15 residues. The DNA of the CDR3 is TGTGCCAGCAGTTACTCGGGGACAGGGGGCGGTGAGCAGTTCTTC. Translated, it gives CASSYSGTGGGEQFF.

The chain joins TRBV7-9 to TRBJ2-7; 8 bases fit TRBD1. Germline assignment: CDR1 SEHNR and CDR2 FQNEAQ (reference sequence). The J segment lost 7 bases and the V segment lost 2 bases, leaving 7 bases of the junction unmatched. The CDR3 has 14 residues. Here the CDR3 reads CASSLPRQGREQYF. CDR3 DNA sequence: TGTGCCAGCAGCTTACCGAGACAGGGGAGGGAGCAGTACTTC.

CDR3 bases: TGCGCCAGCAGCTTGGAAACCAGAAACTATGGCTACACCTTC. Amino acid sequence: CASSLETRNYGYTF. V and J are TRBV5-1 and TRBJ1-2, with no clear D. In germline, CDR1 is SGHRS, CDR2 YFSETQ. Trimming pared 0 bases from V and 2 bases from J, leaving 8 bases between. The CDR3 has 14 residues.

This clone was counted only a few times. The chain uses TRBV27 and TRBJ2-7, with 9 bases that match TRBD2. There are 13 residues in the CDR3. V lost 8 bases to trimming and J lost 6 bases; unmatched junction nucleotides: 8. Germline V CDR1 and CDR2: MNHEY, SMNVEV (reference sequence). This CDR3 reads CASGTSGLVEQYF. DNA for the CDR3: TGTGCCAGCGGAACTAGCGGGTTGGTCGAGCAGTACTTC.

The rearrangement uses TRBV18 and TRBJ2-1, with 9 bases aligning to TRBD2. The CDR3 is made up of 16 amino acids. Germline V lookup: CDR1 KGHSH, CDR2 LQKENI. Trimming cost V 6 bases and J 0 bases; bases outside gene matches: 6. For the CDR3, the DNA is TGTGCCAGCTCTCCTAGCGGGGCGCTCTCCTACAATGAGCAGTTCTTC. Protein sequence: CASSPSGALSYNEQFF.

This chain uses TRBV15 with TRBJ2-5, with 10 bases that match TRBD1. Matching the DNA end better, TRBJ2-7 makes the J call doubtful. The CDR3 is made up of 14 amino acids. Germline V gene sequence: CDR1 LNHNV, CDR2 YYDKDF (reference sequence). Here the CDR3 reads CATSPRDRGYEQYF. The CDR3 DNA follows: TGTGCCACCAGTCCGAGGGACAGGGGCTACGAGCAGTACTTC.

The chain recombines TRBV2 with TRBJ2-4, with 8 nucleotides matching TRBD1. In germline, CDR1 is SNHLY, CDR2 FYNNEI. V lost 6 bases and J lost 2; bases outside the gene matches: 12. CDR3 length: 17 amino acids. This chain's CDR3 is CASSPLPGQGTKNIQYF. In DNA form, the CDR3 reads TGTGCCAGCAGCCCCCTCCCAGGACAGGGTACCAAAAACATTCAGTACTTC. The whole variable domain, remainder taken from reference TRBV2 and TRBJ2-4, is EPEVTQTPSHQVTQMGQEVILRCVPISNHLYFYWYRQILGQKVEFLVSFYNNEISEKSEIFDDQFSVERPDGSNFTLKIRSTKLEDSAMYFCASSPLPGQGTKNIQYFGAGTRLSVL.

V is TRBV5-1 and J is TRBJ2-7; maybe TRBD2 (6 bases). The CDR3 runs to 19 residues. Germline V CDR1 and CDR2: SGHRS, YFSETQ. V lost 2 bases, J lost 0 bases, and 24 bases lay in between. CDR3 nucleotides: TGCGCCAGCAGCTTACAACCCGTTTGGCTCCGGAGGGGCTCCTACGAGCAGTACTTC. This translates into CASSLQPVWLRRGSYEQYF.

The chain has TRBV2 and TRBJ2-3; 8 bases agree with TRBD1. Trimming removed 5 bases from V and 4 bases from J; junction bases left unmatched: 2. The CDR3 contains 13 residues. Germline-derived CDR1 and CDR2 are SNHLY and FYNNEI. CDR3 nucleotides: TGTGCCAGCAGTTTGACAGGGGCAGATACGCAGTATTTT. Amino acids: CASSLTGADTQYF.

The rearrangement links TRBV2 to TRBJ2-1; the match to TRBD1 covers 8 bases. The CDR3 length is 15 residues. Germline CDR1 is SNHLY and CDR2 is FYNNEI. J lost 3 bases, V lost 7 bases, and 8 bases had no gene match. The CDR3 sequence is CASTPGQGFYNEQFF. CDR3 nucleotides: TGTGCCAGCACCCCCGGACAGGGCTTCTACAATGAGCAGTTCTTC.

The chain has TRBV27 and TRBJ1-5; tentative D call: TRBD1 (5 bases). CDR3 length equals 15 residues. Trimming cost V 5 bases and J 2 bases, with 13 bases left between them. Germline CDR1 is MNHEY and CDR2 is SMNVEV (reference sequence). The CDR3 loop is CASSPQGTGNQPQHF. CDR3 nucleotide sequence: TGTGCCAGCAGTCCTCAGGGTACGGGCAATCAGCCCCAGCATTTT.

This chain uses TRBV6-5 with TRBJ1-6; TRBD1 agrees at 9 bases. There are 15 residues in the CDR3. Germline V gene lookup returns CDR1 MNHEY and CDR2 SVGAGI. Unmatched junction bases numbered 1, after V lost 0 bases and J lost 7 bases. DNA for the CDR3: TGTGCCAGCAGTTACTCTGGACAGGGGAATTCACCCCTCCACTTT. It translates to CASSYSGQGNSPLHF.

This chain links TRBV10-3 with TRBJ1-2; 7 bases are a match to TRBD1. This CDR3 is built from 14 residues. The J segment lost 0 bases and the V segment lost 5 bases, leaving 3 bases of the junction unmatched. Germline V CDR1 and CDR2: ENHRY, SYGVKD. Written as DNA, the CDR3 is TGTGCCATCAGTCAACAGGGGTCTAACTATGGCTACACCTTC. Amino acids: CAISQQGSNYGYTF.

The J gene is TRBJ2-2, the V gene TRBV15; TRBD2 matches 11 bases. Trimming cost V 4 bases and J 2 bases; bases outside gene matches: 3. From germline, CDR1 is LNHNV and CDR2 YYDKDF (reference sequence). The CDR3 contains 16 residues. The CDR3 DNA is TGTGCCACCAGCACCGGGACTAGCGGTAACACCGGGGAGCTGTTTTTT. This encodes CATSTGTSGNTGELFF.

The chain employs TRBV18 and TRBJ2-7; 8 bases match TRBD1. Trimming cost V 5 bases and J 4 bases; bases outside gene matches: 7. Germline V gene sequence: CDR1 KGHSH, CDR2 LQKENI. This CDR3 contains 14 residues. DNA of the CDR3: TGTGCCAGCTCATCCAGGACAGGGTATTACGAGCAGTACTTC. The encoded protein is CASSSRTGYYEQYF.